These T cell receptor beta chains were read from a single sample in a study of siplizumab effects on memory and regulatory T cells. Repertoires were generated with immunoSEQ multiplex PCR, while TCRdb's copy carries only in-frame clones and drops some. Among 100,000 or so clones listed, 94% were seen once. Sequencing was done on a sample of non-Treg CD4+ T cells sorted from blood. These receptors originate from a human donor in good health. The CDR3 runs from the conserved cysteine through the conserved F or W. The order of the fields is D gene, V gene, J gene, clone size, CDR3 protein, CDR3 DNA. A D gene is named only where the DNA matches it firmly. Clone size appears in some rows only: once, few, many, or a class for an expanded clone.

>NA|TRBV2|TRBJ2-5|NA
CASSVGALETQYF
TGTGCCAGCAGTGTCGGGGCTCTAGAGACCCAGTACTTC
>NA|TRBV14|TRBJ2-3|NA
CASSPSGGISDTQYF
TGTGCCAGCAGCCCGTCTGGGGGCATATCAGATACGCAGTATTTT
>NA|TRBV28|TRBJ2-7|NA
CASRTGEGVEQYF
TGTGCCAGCAGGACAGGGGAGGGGGTGGAGCAGTACTTC
>NA|TRBV11-3|TRBJ2-7|once
CARHLEGDEQYF
TGTGCCAGGCACCTGGAAGGTGACGAGCAGTACTTC
>TRBD2|TRBV7-2|TRBJ2-2|NA
CASSGTWTSGNTGELFF
TGTGCCAGCAGCGGTACCTGGACTAGCGGGAACACCGGGGAGCTGTTTTTT
>TRBD1|TRBV5-1|TRBJ2-2|few
CASSSQGATNTGELFF
TGCGCCAGCAGCTCCCAGGGGGCGACTAACACCGGGGAGCTGTTTTTT
>NA|TRBV15|TRBJ2-3|NA
CATSRGFPGTQYF
TGTGCCACCAGCAGAGGCTTCCCGGGGACGCAGTATTTT
>NA|TRBV11-2|TRBJ2-5|NA
CASSYDRAANQETQYF
TGTGCCAGCAGCTACGACCGAGCGGCGAACCAAGAGACCCAGTACTTC
>TRBD2|TRBV27|TRBJ2-1|NA
CASSLGTSPYEQFF
TGTGCCAGCAGTTTAGGGACTAGTCCATATGAGCAGTTCTTC
>NA|TRBV4-1|TRBJ2-5|NA
CASSQDFTAQGEGMRETQYF
TGCGCCAGCAGCCAAGATTTTACGGCACAGGGGGAGGGTATGCGGGAGACCCAGTACTTC
>NA|TRBV18|TRBJ2-5|NA
CASSPVSSETQYF
TGTGCCAGCTCACCAGTCAGTTCGGAGACCCAGTACTTC
>NA|TRBV20-1|TRBJ1-2|NA
CSALQKYGYTF
TGCAGTGCTCTGCAGAAGTATGGCTACACCTTC
>TRBD1|TRBV19|TRBJ2-7|NA
CASSAPGQGSEQYF
TGTGCCAGTAGTGCCCCGGGACAGGGTTCCGAGCAGTACTTC
>NA|TRBV28|TRBJ1-1|NA
CASSSGAGAFF
TGTGCCAGCAGTTCGGGGGCGGGGGCTTTCTTT
>TRBD2|TRBV7-6|TRBJ2-3|NA
CASSLARGRVTDTQYF
TGTGCCAGCAGCTTAGCGCGAGGGAGGGTCACAGATACGCAGTATTTT
>NA|TRBV7-3|TRBJ2-7|NA
CASSSGQLTEQYF
TGTGCCAGCAGCTCGGGCCAGCTCACCGAGCAGTACTTC
>TRBD1|TRBV5-1|TRBJ2-1|once
CASSSFDRGQYNEQFF
TGCGCCAGCAGCTCCTTCGACAGGGGGCAATACAATGAGCAGTTCTTC
>NA|TRBV30|TRBJ1-1|NA
CAWSGVYTAGTEAFF
TGTGCCTGGAGTGGGGTTTATACCGCGGGCACTGAAGCTTTCTTT
>TRBD2|TRBV7-8|TRBJ2-2|NA
CASSLLAGKGTGELFF
TGTGCCAGCAGCTTATTAGCGGGAAAGGGCACCGGGGAGCTGTTTTTT
>TRBD1|TRBV14|TRBJ1-4|NA
CASSQETGWEEKLFF
TGTGCCAGCAGCCAAGAGACAGGGTGGGAGGAAAAACTGTTTTTT